These 4 T cell receptor beta chains were all obtained from the same sample, sequenced in a study of OX40 agonist ivuxolimab in advanced cancers. Assay: immunoSEQ multiplex PCR; the TCRdb copy retains only in-frame clones and omits some. This sample yields 60,000 or so clones, of which about 88% are seen a single time; 12% belongs to the top ten. The source material was CD4+ or CD8+ T cells sorted from blood, sampled in a trial of the OX40 agonist ivuxolimab. The receptors derive from an adult with an advanced solid tumor such as melanoma, head and neck, liver or kidney cancer.

In DNA form, the CDR3 reads TGTGCCAGCAGTTACGGCCAGGGGGCTCTGGAGCAGTACTTC. Amino acid sequence: CASSYGQGALEQYF. V and J are TRBV6-5 and TRBJ2-7; 8 bases align to TRBD1. The junction had 7 bases not matched to a gene; V was cut back by 2 bases and J by 7 bases. Germline V lookup: CDR1 MNHEY, CDR2 SVGAGI. This CDR3 has 14 amino acids.

The chain combines TRBV5-4 with TRBJ2-7; D not resolved. The CDR3 is made up of 13 amino acids. The V end was cut by 0 bases, the J end by 1 base, with 5 bases between. Germline CDR1 SGHNT, CDR2 YYREEE (reference sequence). The CDR3 region is CASSLDYSYEQYF. DNA of the CDR3: TGTGCCAGCAGCTTGGACTATTCCTACGAGCAGTACTTC. The full variable domain, rest sourced from reference TRBV5-4 and TRBJ2-7, is ETGVTQSPTHLIKTRGQQVTLRCSSQSGHNTVSWYQQALGQGPQFIFQYYREEENGRGNFPPRFSGLQFPNYSSELNVNALELDDSALYLCASSLDYSYEQYFGPGTRLTVT.

The chain uses TRBV11-1 and TRBJ1-3; 7 bases line up with TRBD1. CDR3 length: 17 residues. Germline lookup yields CDR1 SGHAT and CDR2 FQDESV (reference sequence). With 3 bases clipped from V and 0 bases from J, the junction kept 8 bases outside the gene matches. CDR3 in DNA: TGTGCCAGCAGCTTGGAGGGACAGTTTCTCTCTGGAAACACCATATATTTT. It is translated as CASSLEGQFLSGNTIYF.

The chain is built from TRBV10-1 and TRBJ2-2; D unresolved. Germline V gene sequence: CDR1 WNHNN, CDR2 SYGVQD (reference sequence). V lost 4 bases to trimming and J lost 1 base, with 4 bases between them. This CDR3 comprises 13 residues. The CDR3 sequence: CASSALNTGELFF. CDR3 bases: TGCGCCAGCAGTGCCTTGAACACCGGGGAGCTGTTTTTT.